Given below is one T cell receptor (beta chain) in context. Its antigen remains unknown. The sample comes from a study of neurological immune-mediated disorders. Overall study findings and caveats: A possible signature appeared as one related-CDR3 cluster, in which phylogenetic grouping placed the repertoires of 18 of 34 multiple sclerosis patients.

MiXCR, run by TCRdb on the 5' RACE reads, gives a single entry per CDR3 protein. This sample has more than 75,000 distinct CDR3 sequences, with about 5.2% found just once. This CDR3 has 14 residues. The junction had 6 bases not matched to a gene; V was cut back by 9 bases and J by 1 base. Germline loops: CDR1 SGHVS, CDR2 FNYEAQ. The material sequenced was PBMCs. V is TRBV7-6 and J is TRBJ2-5; 9 bases align to TRBD2. This TCR derives from a woman aged 25 to 39 with multiple sclerosis. DNA for the CDR3: TGTGCCAGTTCTAGCGGGACACTCCAAGAGACCCAGTACTTC. It encodes CASSSGTLQETQYF.